This is a list of T cell receptor beta chains from one sample in a study of cytomegalovirus exposure and HLA in healthy donors. TCRdb's copy holds only in-frame clones and misses some; the assay was immunoSEQ multiplex PCR. This sample's table reports tens of thousands of clones. Sequenced material: PBMCs. These receptor sequences come from a man between 45 and 60 years old in good health and CMV-seropositive. Both conserved end residues are part of each CDR3. D genes are given only for firm matches.

TGTGCCTCCTGGGGAGCGGGAGAAGGGAATGAGCAGTTCTTC	CASWGAGEGNEQFF	TRBV28	TRBJ2-1	14	TRBD2
TGTGCCAGCAGCGGGACAGGGGATTTTGGCTATGGCTACACCTTC	CASSGTGDFGYGYTF	TRBV9	TRBJ1-2	15	TRBD1
TGTGCCAGCAGCTTAGCCTTAGCGGGATCTCGGGAGCAGTACTTC	CASSLALAGSREQYF	TRBV7-2	TRBJ2-7	15	TRBD2
TGTGCCTCATCACGTGCTAGCGGCTTCGAGCAGTTCTTC	CASSRASGFEQFF	TRBV19	TRBJ2-1	13	TRBD2
TGTGCCTGGAGTCGACAGGGACCCACAGATACGCAGTATTTT	CAWSRQGPTDTQYF	TRBV30	TRBJ2-3	14	TRBD1
TGCAGCGTTGGTGAGCGCAATGAGCAGTTCTTC	CSVGERNEQFF	TRBV29-1	TRBJ2-1	11	NA
TGTGCCAGCAGCCGAGCGGGGGCCGAAGCTTTCTTT	CASSRAGAEAFF	TRBV11-3	TRBJ1-1	12	NA
TGCGCCAGCAGCCACGAGACAGGGGAAGGCTACGAGCAGTACTTC	CASSHETGEGYEQYF	TRBV4-3	TRBJ2-7	15	TRBD1
TGTGCCAGCAGTGACATGGGGGGGAGCTATGGCTACACCTTC	CASSDMGGSYGYTF	TRBV25-1	TRBJ1-2	14	NA
TGTGCCAGTAGCGGACAGGGAGACACTGAAGCTTTCTTT	CASSGQGDTEAFF	TRBV19	TRBJ1-1	13	TRBD1